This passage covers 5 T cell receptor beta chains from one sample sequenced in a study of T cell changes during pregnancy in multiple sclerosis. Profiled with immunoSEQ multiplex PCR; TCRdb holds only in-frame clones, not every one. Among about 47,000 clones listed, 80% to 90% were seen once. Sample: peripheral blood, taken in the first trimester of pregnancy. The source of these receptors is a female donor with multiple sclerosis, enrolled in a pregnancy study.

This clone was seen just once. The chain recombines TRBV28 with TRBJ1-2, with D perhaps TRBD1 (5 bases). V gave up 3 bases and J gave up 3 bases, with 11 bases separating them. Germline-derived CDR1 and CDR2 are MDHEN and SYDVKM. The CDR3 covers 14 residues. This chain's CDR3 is CASSFPGVDYGYTF. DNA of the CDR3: TGTGCCAGCAGTTTCCCGGGGGTTGACTATGGCTACACCTTC.

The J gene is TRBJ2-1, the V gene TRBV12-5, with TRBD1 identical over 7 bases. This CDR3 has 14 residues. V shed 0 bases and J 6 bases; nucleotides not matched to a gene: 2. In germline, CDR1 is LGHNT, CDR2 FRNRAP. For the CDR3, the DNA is TGTGCTAGTGGTTTGGTACCAGGGGGCAATGAGCAGTTCTTC. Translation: CASGLVPGGNEQFF.

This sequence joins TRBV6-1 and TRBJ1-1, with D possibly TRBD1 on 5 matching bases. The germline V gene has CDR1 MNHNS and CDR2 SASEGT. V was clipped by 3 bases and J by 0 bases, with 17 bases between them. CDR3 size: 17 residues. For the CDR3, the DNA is TGTGCCAGCAGTGACCGTATCTTGGGACTGATGAACACTGAAGCTTTCTTT. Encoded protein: CASSDRILGLMNTEAFF.

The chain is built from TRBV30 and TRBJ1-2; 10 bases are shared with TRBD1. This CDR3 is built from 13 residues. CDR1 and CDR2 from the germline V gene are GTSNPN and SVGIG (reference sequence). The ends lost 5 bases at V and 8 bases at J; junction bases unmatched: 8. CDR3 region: CAWVSGTGEGYTF. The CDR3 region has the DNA TGTGCCTGGGTTTCCGGGACAGGGGAGGGCTACACCTTC.

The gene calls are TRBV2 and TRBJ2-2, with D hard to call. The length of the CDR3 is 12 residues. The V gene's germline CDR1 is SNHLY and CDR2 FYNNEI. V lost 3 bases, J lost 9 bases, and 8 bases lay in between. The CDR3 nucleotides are TGTGCCAGCAGTGACCTCCTCCGGGAGCTGTTTTTT. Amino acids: CASSDLLRELFF.